Each of the 14 T cell receptor beta chains below was sequenced from the same sample in a study of blood T cell repertoires in COVID-19 (dated by TCRdb to 2020 to 2022). The library was generated by the immunoSEQ multiplex PCR assay. TCRdb limited this immuneACCESS table to in-frame rearrangements with V and J called. A share of clones is missing; checked studies link under half to unresolved V genes, and the rest is unexplained. For this sample the table gives some 80,000 clones, of which about four fifths were detected only once. Jointly, the top ten make up 3.5% of the sample. The sample consisted of peripheral blood. The source is a man in his forties or fifties with acute or convalescent COVID-19.

V usage is TRBV11-2 and J usage is TRBJ2-5, with 7 bases fitting TRBD1. There are 15 residues in the CDR3. The germline V gene encodes CDR1 SGHAT and CDR2 FQNNGV. The junction had 5 bases not matched to a gene; V was cut back by 2 bases and J by 2 bases. The CDR3 bases are TGTGCCAGCAGCTTAATTCCGGGACAGCAAGAGACCCAGTACTTC. The encoded protein is CASSLIPGQQETQYF.

This chain uses TRBV4-3 with TRBJ2-3; TRBD2 is a possible D gene (6 bases). Trimming shortened V by 1 base and J by 5 bases, and 13 bases separated the two germline ends. The germline gives CDR1 LGHNA, CDR2 YSLEER. CDR3 length: 15 residues. The CDR3 protein is CASSQGWGLLDTQYF. For the CDR3, the DNA is TGCGCCAGCAGCCAAGGGTGGGGACTGTTAGATACGCAGTATTTT.

This rearrangement joins TRBV4-3 to TRBJ1-6, with 9 bases aligning to TRBD1. The CDR3 sequence is 16 residues long. In germline, CDR1 is LGHNA, CDR2 YSLEER. V shed 2 bases and J 9 bases; nucleotides not matched to a gene: 8. The CDR3 bases are TGCGCCAGCAGCCAAAATGCGGGGACAGGGACTTCACCCCTCCACTTT. This sequence encodes CASSQNAGTGTSPLHF.

The V gene is TRBV6-2 or TRBV6-3, the J gene TRBJ2-2; 8 bases map to TRBD2. This CDR3 contains 17 residues. Unmatched junction bases numbered 11, after V lost 4 bases and J lost 4 bases. In germline, CDR1 is MNHEY, CDR2 SVGEGT. CDR3 residues: CASSSGRGTTFTGELFF. The DNA for the CDR3 is TGTGCCAGCAGTTCCGGGAGGGGGACTACCTTCACCGGGGAGCTGTTTTTT.

The chain uses TRBV12-5 and TRBJ1-1; 7 bases line up with TRBD1. Germline-derived CDR1 and CDR2 are LGHNT and FRNRAP. Losses at the gene ends were 3 bases for V and 5 bases for J; bases not matched to a gene: 9. CDR3 length: 15 residues. The CDR3 coding sequence is TGTGCTAGTGGTTTTACAATAGACAGGGCGACTGAAGCTTTCTTT. It is translated as CASGFTIDRATEAFF. Complete variable domain (other parts from reference TRBV12-5 and TRBJ1-1): DARVTQTPRHKVTEMGQEVTMRCQPILGHNTVFWYRQTMMQGLELLAYFRNRAPLDDSGMPKDRFSAEMPDATLATLKIQPSEPRDSAVYFCASGFTIDRATEAFFGQGTRLTVV.

The chain links TRBV3-1 (or the pseudogene TRBV3-2) to TRBJ2-3; 8 bases are a match to TRBD2. Germline lookup yields CDR1 LGHDT and CDR2 YNNKEL (reference sequence). The CDR3 runs to 15 residues. The ends lost 0 bases at V and 5 bases at J; junction bases unmatched: 4. This CDR3 is CASSQDTSGGDTQYF. The CDR3 DNA reads as TGTGCCAGCAGCCAAGATACCAGCGGGGGAGATACGCAGTATTTT.

CDR3 in amino acids: CAWGSKVFEQYF. The CDR3 DNA sequence: TGTGCCTGGGGAAGCAAAGTCTTCGAGCAGTACTTC. The V call is TRBV30, the J call TRBJ2-7; D unresolved. CDR1 is GTSNPN, CDR2 SVGIG, per germline (reference sequence). The CDR3 sequence is 12 residues long. V was pared by 5 bases and J by 6 bases, with 14 bases between. The variable domain in full, with the rest retrieved from reference TRBV30 and TRBJ2-7, is SQTIHQWPATLVQPVGSPLSLECTVEGTSNPNLYWYRQAAGRGLQLLFYSVGIGQISSEVPQNLSASRPQDRQFILSSKKLLLSDSGFYLCAWGSKVFEQYFGPGTRLTVT.

The chain joins TRBV28 to TRBJ1-1; maybe TRBD1 (6 bases). This CDR3 contains 15 residues. CDR1 and CDR2 (germline): MDHEN, SYDVKM. The V end was cut by 6 bases, the J end by 1 base, with 15 bases between. CDR3 residues: CASRLLQGGNTEAFF. The CDR3 DNA is TGTGCCAGCAGACTCCTCCAAGGGGGGAACACTGAAGCTTTCTTT.

CDR3 sequence (DNA): TGTGCCAGCAGTTACTCGATGACACAGGGCTCCTACGAGCAGTACTTC. It codes for CASSYSMTQGSYEQYF. This rearrangement joins TRBV6-5 to TRBJ2-7; a weak D match, TRBD1 (6 bases). The ends were cut back, 0 bases at V and 0 bases at J, with 12 bases in the middle. The germline CDR1 and CDR2 sequences are MNHEY and SVGAGI. The CDR3 contains 16 residues.

The chain carries TRBV3-1 (or the pseudogene TRBV3-2) and TRBJ1-1, with D uncertain. The V end was cut by 3 bases, the J end by 7 bases, with 12 bases between. Germline CDR1 reads LGHDT; CDR2 reads YNNKEL (reference sequence). This CDR3 comprises 13 residues. CDR3: CASSQSPLVEAFF. CDR3 nucleotide sequence: TGTGCCAGCAGCCAGAGTCCCCTAGTTGAAGCTTTCTTT.

This clone showed up just a few times. This rearrangement joins TRBV7-3 to TRBJ2-1, with 11 bases lining up with TRBD2. V was clipped by 0 bases and J by 7 bases; unmatched bases: 5. From germline, CDR1 is SGHTA and CDR2 FQGTGA. CDR3 length: 16 amino acids. The CDR3 loop is CASSLTATSGVNEQFF. The CDR3 DNA reads as TGTGCCAGCAGCTTAACAGCGACTAGCGGGGTAAATGAGCAGTTCTTC.

The chain combines TRBV9 with TRBJ2-2, with 9 bases fitting TRBD2. Losses at the gene ends were 6 bases for V and 0 bases for J; bases not matched to a gene: 9. The CDR3 extends over 17 amino acids. From germline, CDR1 is SGDLS and CDR2 YYNGEE. Here the CDR3 DNA reads TGTGCCAGCACGGTTTTAGCGGGGGCCGCGAACACCGGGGAGCTGTTTTTT. It encodes CASTVLAGAANTGELFF.

V and J are TRBV6-5 and TRBJ1-5; no clear D gene. V dropped 5 bases and J dropped 5 bases, with 10 bases sitting between them. Germline lookup yields CDR1 MNHEY and CDR2 SVGAGI. CDR3 length equals 13 residues. CDR3 region: CASSRREYQPQHF. DNA for the CDR3: TGTGCCAGCAGTCGACGGGAATATCAGCCCCAGCATTTT.

In this sample, this clone turned up a few times. The rearrangement links TRBV2 to TRBJ1-5; 9 bases match TRBD1. Trimming took 5 bases from V and 5 from J; bases not matched to a gene: 7. CDR3 length equals 15 residues. Germline V lookup: CDR1 SNHLY, CDR2 FYNNEI. CDR3 sequence (DNA): TGTGCCAGCAGTCGGACAGGGGTGGTTCATCAGCCCCAGCATTTT. This translates into CASSRTGVVHQPQHF.